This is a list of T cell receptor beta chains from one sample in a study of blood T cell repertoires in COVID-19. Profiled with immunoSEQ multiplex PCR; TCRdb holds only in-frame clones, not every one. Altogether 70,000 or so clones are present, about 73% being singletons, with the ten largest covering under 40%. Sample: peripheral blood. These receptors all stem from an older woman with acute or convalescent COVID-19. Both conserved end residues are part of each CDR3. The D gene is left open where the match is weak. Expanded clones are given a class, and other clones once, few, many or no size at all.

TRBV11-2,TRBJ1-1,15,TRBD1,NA,CASSSQGGGKAEAFF,TGTGCCAGCAGCTCCCAGGGGGGTGGTAAAGCTGAAGCTTTCTTT
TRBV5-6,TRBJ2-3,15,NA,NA,CASSMRWTATDTQYF,TGTGCCAGCAGCATGAGATGGACAGCGACAGATACGCAGTATTTT
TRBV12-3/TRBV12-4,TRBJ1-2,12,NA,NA,CASSFLFSGYTF,TGTGCCAGCAGTTTTTTGTTCTCTGGCTACACCTTC
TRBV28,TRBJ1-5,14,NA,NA,CASSFLTGNQPQHF,TGTGCCAGCAGTTTCTTAACAGGCAATCAGCCCCAGCATTTT
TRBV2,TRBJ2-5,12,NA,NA,CAGGQGEETQYF,TGTGCCGGAGGGCAGGGGGAAGAGACCCAGTACTTC
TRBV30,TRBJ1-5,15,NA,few,CAWTKGQGYNQPQHF,TGTGCCTGGACCAAAGGGCAGGGGTACAATCAGCCCCAGCATTTT
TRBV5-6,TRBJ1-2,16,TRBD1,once,CASSYDLVQGGDGYTF,TGTGCCAGCAGCTACGACCTCGTACAGGGGGGGGATGGCTACACCTTC
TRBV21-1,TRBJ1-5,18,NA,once,CASSDRGAPWLSNQPQHF,TGTGCCAGCAGCGATCGCGGGGCCCCTTGGCTTAGCAATCAGCCCCAGCATTTT
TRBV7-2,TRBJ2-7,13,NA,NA,CASSLQAGWEQYF,TGTGCCAGCAGCTTACAGGCGGGATGGGAGCAGTACTTC
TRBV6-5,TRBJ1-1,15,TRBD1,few,CASSFARQGSTEAFF,TGTGCCAGCAGCTTCGCCCGACAGGGGAGTACTGAAGCTTTCTTT
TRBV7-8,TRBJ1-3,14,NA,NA,CASSLGRGGNTIYF,TGTGCCAGCAGCTTAGGAAGGGGGGGAAACACCATATATTTT
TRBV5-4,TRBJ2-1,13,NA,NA,CASCGAPWDEQFF,TGTGCCAGCTGCGGAGCCCCCTGGGATGAGCAGTTCTTC
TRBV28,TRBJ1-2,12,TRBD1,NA,CASAGTVYGYTF,TGTGCCAGCGCCGGGACAGTCTATGGCTACACCTTC
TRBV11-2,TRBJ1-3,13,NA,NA,CASSSPPGNTIYF,TGTGCCAGCAGCTCCCCCCCAGGCAACACCATATATTTT
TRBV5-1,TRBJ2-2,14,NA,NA,CASSSGAVTGELFF,TGCGCCAGCAGCTCAGGGGCGGTCACCGGGGAGCTGTTTTTT
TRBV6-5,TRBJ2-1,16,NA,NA,CASSSRSGSSYNEQFF,TGTGCCAGCAGTTCTCGTTCGGGTAGCTCCTACAATGAGCAGTTCTTC
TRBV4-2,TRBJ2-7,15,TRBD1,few,CASRRETGGSYEQYF,TGTGCCAGCAGACGTGAGACAGGGGGCTCCTACGAGCAGTACTTC